These 16 T cell receptor beta chains were sequenced from one sample in a study of shared clonotypes between healthy human individuals. Sequencing was performed with immunoSEQ multiplex PCR; in TCRdb, only in-frame clones are kept and a portion is missing. The sample carries about 2.5 million clones, around 93% recorded once. Source material: naive CD4+ T cells from PBMCs. Subset described: CD45RA+ positively selected. These receptor sequences come from a man younger than 30 in good health. Some clones in this sample may be carry-over from other donors' samples.

CDR3 sequence reads: CAWSVLRDHPVLAKNIQYF. The CDR3, as DNA: TGTGCCTGGAGTGTACTCCGGGACCACCCAGTTCTAGCCAAAAACATTCAGTACTTC. The chain couples TRBV30 to TRBJ2-4; D may correspond to TRBD1 or TRBD2 (5 bases each). CDR1 is GTSNPN and CDR2 is SVGIG in the germline V gene (reference sequence). The germline V and J ends were trimmed by 0 bases and 0 bases, with 21 bases remaining between them. This CDR3 is 19 amino acids long.

CDR3 amino acids: CSATRLAGNEKLFF. The DNA of the CDR3 is TGCAGCGCCACTCGACTAGCGGGGAATGAAAAACTGTTTTTT. The chain employs TRBV29-1 and TRBJ1-4; no reliable D call. V was shortened by 7 bases and J by 5 bases, with 17 bases between the two germline ends. The CDR3 runs to 14 residues. Germline CDR1 SQVTM, CDR2 ANQGSEA. The variable domain in full, completed from reference TRBV29-1 and TRBJ1-4, reads SAVISQKPSRDICQRGTSLTIQCQVDSQVTMMFWYRQQPGQSLTLIATANQGSEATYESGFVIDKFPISRPNLTFSTLTVSNMSPEDSSIYLCSATRLAGNEKLFFGSGTQLSVL.

The V call is TRBV6-5, the J call TRBJ2-4, with D perhaps TRBD2 (6 bases). Trimming removed 4 bases at V and 8 bases at J, with 18 bases between. The CDR3 loop spans 15 amino acids. CDR1 and CDR2 from the germline V gene are MNHEY and SVGAGI. CDR3 DNA: TGTGCCAGCAGTTCCCACGGGCGGGGCACAGACATTCAGTACTTC. It yields the protein CASSSHGRGTDIQYF.

Only one count was recorded for this clone. The J gene is TRBJ2-7, the V gene TRBV14, with D possibly TRBD1 on 5 matching bases. The V gene lost 3 bases and the J gene lost 7 bases, with 13 bases spanning the gap. This CDR3 is 13 amino acids long. Germline loops: CDR1 SGHDN, CDR2 FVKESK. The CDR3 sequence is CASSHSTVREQYF. CDR3 DNA: TGTGCCAGCAGCCACTCGACAGTGAGGGAGCAGTACTTC.

The rearrangement uses TRBV6-5 and TRBJ2-1; a possible D gene is TRBD2 (6 bases). The V and J ends lost 5 bases and 9 bases respectively, with 11 bases between them. Per germline, CDR1 MNHEY and CDR2 SVGAGI. The CDR3 consists of 12 residues. CDR3 in amino acids: CASSARDFEQFF. The DNA of the CDR3 is TGTGCCAGCAGTGCACGGGACTTTGAGCAGTTCTTC.

The genes are TRBV27 and TRBJ2-3, with 13 bases matching TRBD2. The CDR3 is made up of 16 amino acids. V shed 3 bases, J shed 5 bases, and the junction held 5 bases outside the gene matches. Per germline, CDR1 MNHEY and CDR2 SMNVEV (reference sequence). CDR3 DNA sequence: TGTGCCAGCAGTTTGGGACTAGCGGGACTTGGAGATACGCAGTATTTT. Encoded protein: CASSLGLAGLGDTQYF.

V is TRBV9 and J is TRBJ2-2; 7 nucleotides agree with TRBD2. This CDR3 has 17 residues. Germline V gene sequence: CDR1 SGDLS, CDR2 YYNGEE. The V gene end was trimmed by 3 bases and the J gene end by 0 bases; junction bases not matched to a gene: 8. CDR3 nucleotide sequence: TGTGCCAGCAGCGGGCGGGCGGGGACTACGAACACCGGGGAGCTGTTTTTT. Amino acid sequence: CASSGRAGTTNTGELFF.

This rearrangement joins TRBV15 to TRBJ2-2, with D unresolved. This CDR3 is built from 14 residues. The germline gives CDR1 LNHNV, CDR2 YYDKDF (reference sequence). V was shortened by 3 bases and J by 2 bases, with 7 bases between the two germline ends. This CDR3 is CATSSAPNTGELFF. The CDR3 DNA sequence: TGTGCCACCAGCAGTGCACCAAACACCGGGGAGCTGTTTTTT. Complete variable domain (other parts from reference TRBV15 and TRBJ2-2): DAMVIQNPRYQVTQFGKPVTLSCSQTLNHNVMYWYQQKSSQAPKLLFHYYDKDFNNEADTPDNFQSRRPNTSFCFLDIRSPGLGDTAMYLCATSSAPNTGELFFGEGSRLTVL.

The rearrangement uses TRBV27 and TRBJ2-2; 12 positions match TRBD2. This CDR3 is built from 16 residues. CDR1 and CDR2 (germline): MNHEY, SMNVEV (reference sequence). The J segment lost 5 bases and the V segment lost 3 bases, leaving 4 bases of the junction unmatched. The CDR3 protein is CASSFRLAGGTGELFF. CDR3 coding DNA: TGTGCCAGCAGTTTTCGCCTAGCGGGAGGGACCGGGGAGCTGTTTTTT.

The chain is built from TRBV30 and TRBJ1-4, with a weak D call TRBD1 (6 bases). The CDR3 totals 15 residues. Trimming pared 8 bases from V and 4 bases from J, leaving 20 bases between. Germline V gene sequence: CDR1 GTSNPN, CDR2 SVGIG (reference sequence). CDR3 protein: CAVGPSGAINEKLFF. The CDR3 DNA sequence: TGTGCCGTCGGCCCATCGGGGGCTATTAATGAAAAACTGTTTTTT.

The chain recombines TRBV19 with TRBJ2-7; 12 bases align to TRBD2. Trimming removed 10 bases from V and 0 bases from J; junction bases left unmatched: 10. From germline, CDR1 is LNHDA and CDR2 SQIVND (reference sequence). The CDR3 covers 16 residues. CDR3 nucleotide sequence: TGTGCCACCGGGCCGACTAGCGGGAGTGTCTCCTACGAGCAGTACTTC. Translation gives CATGPTSGSVSYEQYF.

The chain carries TRBV6-1 and TRBJ2-1; D is uncertain. CDR3 length: 12 amino acids. Between the trimmed V and J ends, which lost 7 bases and 3 bases, there was a span of 7 bases. Germline loops: CDR1 MNHNS, CDR2 SASEGT. CDR3 in DNA: TGTGCCAGCACGGCTTTCTACAATGAGCAGTTCTTC. It yields the protein CASTAFYNEQFF.

This clone was detected only a few times. This sequence joins TRBV9 and TRBJ1-1; D gene ambiguous. Germline values: CDR1 SGDLS, CDR2 YYNGEE. The CDR3 runs to 15 residues. V shed 4 bases and J shed 6 bases, with 19 bases lying between them. CDR3 in amino acids: CASSPQVGGPSEAFF. The DNA of the CDR3 is TGTGCCAGCAGCCCCCAAGTGGGAGGACCGTCTGAAGCTTTCTTT.

With regard to this clone: The same CDR3 can be traced to other DNA sequences in this sample. The rearrangement uses TRBV18 and TRBJ1-1; D unclear. Trimming cost V 1 base and J 1 base, with 7 bases left between them. CDR3 length: 14 amino acids. Per the germline V gene, CDR1 is KGHSH and CDR2 is LQKENI. CDR3 sequence reads: CASSPRTANTEAFF. Here the CDR3 DNA reads TGTGCCAGCTCACCACGGACCGCGAACACTGAAGCTTTCTTT.

A remark on this clone: Other nucleotide sequences from this sample produce the same CDR3. The rearrangement joins TRBV5-1 to TRBJ1-4, with D tentatively TRBD1 (6 bases). The CDR3 is 15 amino acids. V gave up 0 bases and J gave up 5 bases, with 11 bases separating them. Germline CDR1 SGHRS, CDR2 YFSETQ. CDR3 DNA: TGCGCCAGCAGCTTGGGCAGGGGCGCCAATGAAAAACTGTTTTTT. Protein product: CASSLGRGANEKLFF.

The V gene is TRBV30, the J gene TRBJ1-6; 9 positions match TRBD1. CDR1 is GTSNPN, CDR2 SVGIG, per germline (reference sequence). CDR3 size: 14 residues. The trim removed 5 bases at V and 10 bases at J, leaving 9 bases unmatched. The CDR3 nucleotides are TGTGCCTGGGGCAGGGGACAGGGTGACTCACCCCTCCACTTT. Its protein product is CAWGRGQGDSPLHF.